This is a list of T cell receptor beta chains from one sample in a study of PD-L1 blockade in urothelial cancer. Assay used: immunoSEQ multiplex PCR; TCRdb lists only in-frame clones, some missing. The table lists about 36,000 clones, 84% of them singletons. The sequences come from PBMCs, collected around atezolizumab (anti-PD-L1) treatment. These receptor sequences come from a man between 40 and 49 years old with urothelial cancer. The CDR3 runs from the conserved cysteine through the conserved F or W.

v_gene	j_gene	CDR3aa
TRBV4-1	TRBJ2-5	CASSRLAGETQYF
TRBV6-5	TRBJ2-2	CASSLVSGRAAGELFF
TRBV7-5	TRBJ1-5	CARSLDRTGENQPQHF
TRBV6-4	TRBJ2-2	CASSEIAGGELFF
TRBV25-1	TRBJ2-7	CASSERDTGEQYF
TRBV4-1	TRBJ2-3	CASSHDPTSGKYF
TRBV19	TRBJ2-1	CASSILAEGAGGPDEQFF
TRBV18	TRBJ1-1	CASSPTEYTEAFF
TRBV27	TRBJ2-7	CASSPKPGLAGVYYEQYF
TRBV4-1	TRBJ2-3	CASSQARQVLSGRDTQYF
TRBV28	TRBJ2-2	CASTGAPPNTGELFF
TRBV28	TRBJ1-2	CASIPLGGSYGYTF
TRBV6-1	TRBJ2-1	CASKLSYNEQFF
TRBV4-1	TRBJ2-2	CASSPLRAGTGELFF
TRBV30	TRBJ1-2	CAWSVLGINYGYTF
TRBV5-1	TRBJ2-7	CASSLPSPGEQYF
TRBV5-1	TRBJ2-7	CASSPGGVLGYEQYF
TRBV10-3	TRBJ2-5	CATYAGSQETQYF
TRBV25-1	TRBJ2-7	CASAMELAGLYEQYF
TRBV30	TRBJ2-7	CAWSYRGSGEQYF
TRBV10-3	TRBJ1-4	CAISEGQGIEKLFF
TRBV9	TRBJ2-2	CASSVSGPGELFF
TRBV5-5	TRBJ1-5	CASSLLGGNNQPQHF
TRBV7-9	TRBJ2-7	CASSLPGQVRSYEQYF
TRBV19	TRBJ2-3	CASSTAGSSTDTQYF
TRBV7-9	TRBJ2-3	CASSPWTGSRTDTQYF
TRBV11-2	TRBJ2-1	CASSSSESGGSYNEQFF
TRBV19	TRBJ1-3	CASSLQGISGNTIYF
TRBV28	TRBJ2-7	CASSPGYAGGLQEQYF
TRBV28	TRBJ2-5	CALGHPQETQYF
TRBV15	TRBJ1-1	CATSSQGSSTEAFF
TRBV5-6	TRBJ1-1	CASSFQPGTGGAVYEAFF
TRBV5-1	TRBJ2-3	CASSLTSVTADTQYF
TRBV7-2	TRBJ2-5	CASSLEPKETQYF
TRBV10-3	TRBJ2-7	CAITSGGTGYEQYF
TRBV7-9	TRBJ2-7	CASSLGGSGGTYEQYF
TRBV20-1	TRBJ2-3	CSAWDYTQYF